The TCR beta chain under discussion was sequenced for a study of T cells in Graves' hyperthyroidism and ophthalmopathy. This clonotype has ten or more counts. It was RNA transcripts that yielded the amplified TCR beta CDR3 regions. Initially, a first-round RT-PCR of the TCR CDR3 employed the HTBI primer set. MiXCR was run by TCRdb on the multiplex PCR reads, yielding one entry per CDR3 protein. The sample contains some 500,000 distinct CDR3 sequences, 13% to 15% of which appear only once. Clinical symptoms, serum thyroxine and TRAb, thyroid ultrasound and orbital computed tomography together formed the diagnostic basis. In germline, CDR1 is ENHRY, CDR2 SYGVKD. CDR3 length equals 15 residues. Trimming took 0 bases from V and 1 from J, leaving 7 bases between them.

The sample was blood. The TCR comes from a woman in her late teens or twenties with Graves' hyperthyroidism. This chain connects TRBV10-3 to TRBJ1-5; D gene ambiguous. This CDR3 reads CAISESNMSNQPQHF. The CDR3 DNA reads TGTGCCATCAGTGAGTCGAATATGAGCAATCAGCCCCAGCATTTT.